These 24 T cell receptor beta chains were all obtained from the same sample, sequenced in a study of T cells in Graves' hyperthyroidism and ophthalmopathy. From RNA transcripts, TCR beta CDR3 regions were amplified. The TCR CDR3 was amplified in a first-round RT-PCR using the HTBI primer set. TCRdb re-called the multiplex PCR reads with MiXCR, one entry per CDR3 protein. The profile shows 730,000 or so distinct CDR3 sequences, roughly 20% of them singletons. Specimen: blood. These receptors were obtained from a woman between 45 and 65 years old with Graves' hyperthyroidism that later progressed to Graves' ophthalmopathy.

In its sample, this clonotype was seen many times. The V gene is TRBV3-1, the J gene TRBJ2-7; 9 bases agree with TRBD2. CDR1 and CDR2 from the germline V gene are LGHDT and YNNKEL (reference sequence). V was clipped by 6 bases and J by 0 bases; unmatched bases: 3. The CDR3 has 14 amino acids. The CDR3 DNA reads as TGTGCCAGCAGACCGACTAGCGGCTCCTACGAGCAGTACTTC. This translates into CASRPTSGSYEQYF.

This chain connects TRBV20-1 to TRBJ2-6; the D call may be TRBD1 or TRBD2 (5 bases each). Germline V gene sequence: CDR1 DFQATT, CDR2 SNEGSKA (reference sequence). The CDR3 is 15 residues long. Between the trimmed V and J ends, which lost 1 base and 8 bases, there was a span of 15 bases. The CDR3 DNA follows: TGCAGTGCTAGAGGGGGGTCCAGAGGGACCAACGTCCTGACTTTC. Its protein is CSARGGSRGTNVLTF.

The table lists this clonotype with a few counts. This chain uses TRBV29-1 with TRBJ2-2; weak D call: TRBD1 (6 bases). CDR1 is SQVTM, CDR2 ANQGSEA, per germline. V was pared by 5 bases and J by 6 bases, with 10 bases between. This CDR3 is 12 amino acids long. The CDR3 bases are TGCAGCGTTTACAGGGCCTCCGGGGAGCTGTTTTTT. Translated: CSVYRASGELFF.

This clonotype was picked up many times. CDR3 protein: CASSPLLGGGQETQYF. The CDR3 nucleotides are TGTGCCAGCAGCCCCCTTCTCGGGGGGGGTCAAGAGACCCAGTACTTC. The chain carries TRBV7-8 and TRBJ2-5, with 8 bases fitting TRBD2. Germline CDR1 is SGHVS and CDR2 is FQNEAQ. This CDR3 has 16 residues. V lost 5 bases, J lost 2 bases, and 10 bases stayed unmatched.

The chain is built from TRBV19 and TRBJ2-2, with TRBD1 matching 10 bases. The germline V gene has CDR1 LNHDA and CDR2 SQIVND (reference sequence). The J segment lost 7 bases and the V segment lost 3 bases, leaving 5 bases of the junction unmatched. CDR3 length: 15 residues. The CDR3, as DNA: TGTGCCAGTAGTATGGGACAGGGGATGAGCGGGGAGCTGTTTTTT. Its translation is CASSMGQGMSGELFF.

This clonotype was detected a few times. The chain combines TRBV5-5 with TRBJ2-3; D gene unclear. Germline values: CDR1 SGHKS, CDR2 YYEKEE (reference sequence). The CDR3 sequence is 14 residues long. V was shortened by 4 bases and J by 5 bases, with 14 bases between the two germline ends. CDR3 nucleotide sequence: TGTGCCAGCAGCCGGGCAGGTGCGGTAGATACGCAGTATTTT. Translation gives CASSRAGAVDTQYF.

This clonotype has at least ten counts. The rearrangement uses TRBV11-2 and TRBJ2-1, with 8 bases aligning to TRBD2. CDR1 and CDR2 from the germline V gene are SGHAT and FQNNGV. Unmatched junction bases numbered 4, after V lost 3 bases and J lost 6 bases. The CDR3 covers 14 residues. In DNA form, the CDR3 reads TGTGCCAGCAGCTTTAGCGGGGAGGGCAATGAGCAGTTCTTC. It specifies CASSFSGEGNEQFF.

Many counts were recorded for this clonotype. The genes are TRBV5-1 and TRBJ2-1; D may be TRBD1 (6 bases). The CDR3 runs to 13 residues. Looked up from germline, CDR1 is SGHRS and CDR2 is YFSETQ. Trimming shortened V by 2 bases and J by 10 bases, and 13 bases separated the two germline ends. CDR3 sequence: CASSFWGRREQFF. DNA for the CDR3: TGCGCCAGCAGCTTCTGGGGGCGGAGGGAGCAGTTCTTC.

V is TRBV9 and J is TRBJ1-2, with 7 nucleotides matching TRBD1. V was clipped by 4 bases and J by 7 bases; unmatched bases: 7. The CDR3 is 13 amino acids. Per germline, CDR1 SGDLS and CDR2 YYNGEE. The chain's CDR3 is CASSSLQGSGYTF. The CDR3 DNA reads as TGTGCCAGCAGCTCCCTACAGGGGTCTGGCTACACCTTC.

This clonotype came up many times. The rearrangement links TRBV28 to TRBJ1-1, with D unresolved. The germline gives CDR1 MDHEN, CDR2 SYDVKM. The germline V and J ends were trimmed by 2 bases and 5 bases, with 18 bases remaining between them. CDR3 size: 16 residues. CDR3: CASSLRRSGRKTEAFF. Here the CDR3 DNA reads TGTGCCAGCAGTTTAAGACGGTCTGGTCGGAAAACTGAAGCTTTCTTT.

This clonotype was recorded at least ten times. The chain recombines TRBV13 with TRBJ1-2; 8 positions agree with TRBD1. Germline V gene data show CDR1 as PRHDT and CDR2 as FYEKMQ (reference sequence). The CDR3 loop spans 13 amino acids. Trimming at V came to 4 bases and at J to 3 bases, leaving 1 base not matched to a gene. The CDR3 spells CASSSDRDYGYTF. CDR3 DNA: TGTGCCAGCAGCTCGGACAGGGACTATGGCTACACCTTC. Looking up the rest from reference TRBV13 and TRBJ1-2 gives the full variable domain: AAGVIQSPRHLIKEKRETATLKCYPIPRHDTVYWYQQGPGQDPQFLISFYEKMQSDKGSIPDRFSAQQFSDYHSELNMSSLELGDSALYFCASSSDRDYGYTFGSGTRLTVV.

This clonotype turned up a few times. The CDR3 sequence is CASSPPTSGTNYGYTF. CDR3 bases: TGTGCCAGCTCACCCCCGACCTCGGGCACCAACTATGGCTACACCTTC. The chain has TRBV18 and TRBJ1-2; D is unresolved. This CDR3 has 16 residues. The V gene lost 3 bases and the J gene lost 2 bases, with 16 bases spanning the gap. Germline V lookup: CDR1 KGHSH, CDR2 LQKENI.

This clonotype was observed many times. The J gene is TRBJ2-1, the V gene TRBV3-1, with TRBD1 as a possible D gene (6 bases). Trimming removed 2 bases from V and 5 bases from J, with 10 bases in between. Per germline, CDR1 LGHDT and CDR2 YNNKEL (reference sequence). The length of the CDR3 is 14 residues. The CDR3 loop reads CASSQRGTDNEQFF. The CDR3 nucleotides read TGTGCCAGCAGCCAAAGGGGGACGGACAATGAGCAGTTCTTC.

Only a few counts were recorded for this clonotype. This chain uses TRBV11-2 with TRBJ2-2; no firm D call. The ends were cut back, 4 bases at V and 4 bases at J, with 13 bases in the middle. In germline, CDR1 is SGHAT, CDR2 FQNNGV. CDR3 length: 15 amino acids. This CDR3 reads CASSSRGSSTGELFF. The CDR3 region has the DNA TGTGCCAGCAGCTCGCGTGGGTCGAGCACCGGGGAGCTGTTTTTT.

Worth noting for this clonotype: Possible read error: a much larger clone is one base away. The V and J genes are TRBV20-1 and TRBJ2-3; 7 bases are shared with TRBD1. The CDR3 runs 15 residues. CDR1 is DFQATT, CDR2 SNEGSKA, per germline (reference sequence). This chain's CDR3 is CSARTGEDSTDAQYF. The CDR3 region has the DNA TGCAGTGCGAGAACAGGGGAAGATAGCACAGATGCGCAGTATTTT.

The genes are TRBV9 and TRBJ1-2; 10 positions agree with TRBD1. CDR1 is SGDLS and CDR2 is YYNGEE in the germline V gene. With 2 bases clipped from V and 4 bases from J, the junction kept 14 bases outside the gene matches. This CDR3 region has 18 residues. The CDR3 bases are TGTGCCAGCAGCGTCTGGCGGACAGGGGGAATAATTGTCTATGGCTACACCTTC. This gives the protein CASSVWRTGGIIVYGYTF.

This chain joins TRBV2 and TRBJ2-1; D gene ambiguous. Trimming took 6 bases from V and 6 from J, leaving 12 bases between them. The CDR3 extends over 13 amino acids. Germline V gives CDR1 SNHLY, CDR2 FYNNEI. CDR3 region: CASSEDHGNEQFF. For the CDR3, the DNA is TGTGCCAGCAGCGAGGACCACGGCAATGAGCAGTTCTTC.

Only a few counts were recorded for this clonotype. J is TRBJ2-3 and V is TRBV7-9, with D perhaps matching TRBD2 (6 bases). The CDR3 extends over 16 amino acids. The germline V gene encodes CDR1 SEHNR and CDR2 FQNEAQ (reference sequence). Trimming stripped 1 base from V and 3 bases from J, with 14 bases between. CDR3 sequence (DNA): TGTGCCAGCAGCTTAGTTCCGGGGAGGCGGACAGATACGCAGTATTTT. Encoded protein: CASSLVPGRRTDTQYF.

The chain has TRBV4-1 and TRBJ1-2; D not certain. The CDR3 runs to 16 residues. V was pared by 0 bases and J by 4 bases, with 15 bases between. CDR1 is MGHRA and CDR2 is YSYEKL in the germline V gene. CDR3 amino acids: CASSQDGETRLYGYTF. For the CDR3, the DNA is TGCGCCAGCAGCCAAGATGGGGAGACCCGTCTCTATGGCTACACCTTC.

This clonotype was counted ten times or more. The CDR3 protein is CASRETRASNQPQHF. The CDR3, as DNA: TGTGCCAGCAGGGAGACCAGGGCAAGCAATCAGCCCCAGCATTTT. This chain uses TRBV6-1 with TRBJ1-5; D might be TRBD1 (5 bases). This CDR3 has 15 residues. The germline V gene encodes CDR1 MNHNS and CDR2 SASEGT. The V gene lost 6 bases and the J gene lost 1 base, with 13 bases spanning the gap.

The sample holds a few counts of this clonotype. The chain uses TRBV2 and TRBJ1-1, with D maybe TRBD1 (6 bases). The CDR3 loop spans 14 amino acids. Germline CDR1 is SNHLY and CDR2 is FYNNEI. V shed 10 bases and J shed 3 bases, with 18 bases lying between them. In DNA form, the CDR3 reads TGTGCCATCGAGGGGGGCCCAGCGGACACTGAAGCTTTCTTT. It translates to CAIEGGPADTEAFF.

The chain employs TRBV3-1 and TRBJ2-3, with D possibly matching TRBD2 (6 bases). CDR3 length: 18 amino acids. CDR1 and CDR2 from the germline V gene are LGHDT and YNNKEL (reference sequence). V dropped 6 bases and J dropped 2 bases, with 24 bases sitting between them. CDR3 bases: TGTGCCAGCAGTGACGTAGCGGAGACCTATTGGGACACAGATACGCAGTATTTT. This sequence encodes CASSDVAETYWDTDTQYF.

This clonotype was detected many times. The chain uses TRBV30 and TRBJ1-5; D unclear. The V end was cut by 2 bases, the J end by 0 bases, with 5 bases between. This CDR3 spans 13 amino acids. Germline lookup yields CDR1 GTSNPN and CDR2 SVGIG (reference sequence). The CDR3 region is CAWSTNSNQPQHF. The CDR3 DNA reads TGTGCCTGGAGTACAAATAGCAATCAGCCCCAGCATTTT.

This clonotype was counted ten times or more. The V gene is TRBV20-1, the J gene TRBJ1-5; D uncertain. Trimming stripped 0 bases from V and 3 bases from J, with 12 bases between. Germline CDR1 DFQATT, CDR2 SNEGSKA (reference sequence). CDR3 size: 15 residues. This chain's CDR3 is CSARDPGRDNQPQHF. The CDR3 nucleotides read TGCAGTGCTAGAGACCCTGGCCGAGACAATCAGCCCCAGCATTTT.